This T cell receptor (beta chain) is drawn from a study of cytomegalovirus exposure and HLA in healthy donors. Points from the study as a whole: Equally common other TCR beta chains were less clonally expanded than HLA-associated ones, a later analysis found.

This CDR3 comprises 15 residues. CDR1 MNHNS and CDR2 SASEGT come from the germline V gene. J lost 0 bases, V lost 6 bases, and 7 bases had no gene match. The PCR made use of 60 Vbeta and 13 Jbeta primers. In the original analysis: Among the unique TCR beta chains that a later analysis counted, about 81 million in all, roughly 9.9 million were shared. This table comes from immunoSEQ multiplex PCR, and its TCRdb copy is limited to in-frame clones, with some not included. The D gene and trimming were derived from the DNA, and the V and J assignments and clone size from that table. The data hold about 130,000 clones, with 70% to 85% observed a single time. In regard to this clone: Its antigen remains unknown.

The sequence derives from a male donor in good health and CMV-seropositive. This rearrangement joins TRBV6-1 to TRBJ1-2; 7 bases map to TRBD1. Material: PBMCs. The CDR3 here is CASSDLTGPNYGYTF. The CDR3 coding sequence is TGTGCCAGCAGCGATCTGACAGGGCCTAACTATGGCTACACCTTC.